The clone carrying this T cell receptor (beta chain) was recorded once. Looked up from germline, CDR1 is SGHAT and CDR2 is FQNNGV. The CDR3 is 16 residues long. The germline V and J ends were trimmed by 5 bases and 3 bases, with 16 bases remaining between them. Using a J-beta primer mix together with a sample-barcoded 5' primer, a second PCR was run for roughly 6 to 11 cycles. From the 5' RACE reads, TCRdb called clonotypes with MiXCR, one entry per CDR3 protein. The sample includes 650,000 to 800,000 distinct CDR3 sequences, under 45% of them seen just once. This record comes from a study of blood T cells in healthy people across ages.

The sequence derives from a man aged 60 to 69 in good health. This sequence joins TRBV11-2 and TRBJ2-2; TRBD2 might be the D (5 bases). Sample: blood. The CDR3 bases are TGTGCCAGCAGCAAATGGTGGGCGAGGGACACCGGGGAGCTGTTTTTT. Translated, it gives CASSKWWARDTGELFF.